The T cell receptor (beta chain) described here comes from a study of cytomegalovirus exposure and HLA in healthy donors. Researchers ran the PCR with 60 Vbeta and 13 Jbeta primers. Original processing methods: Roughly 10 million shared chains were among the about 80 million unique TCR beta chains that a later analysis counted. Generated by immunoSEQ multiplex PCR, the TCRdb table keeps only in-frame clones and is missing some. V, J and clone size were drawn from that table, and D and trimming were deduced from the DNA. The sample includes about 120,000 clones, over 65% of them seen just once. Remarks on this clone: The antigen is undetermined.

V dropped 0 bases and J dropped 5 bases, with 12 bases sitting between them. The length of the CDR3 is 15 residues. Germline CDR1 and CDR2: SGDLS and YYNGEE. Broader study findings: As a later analysis showed, a missense DCLRE1C variant was linked to trimming of TCR beta V- and J-genes. The authors excluded some V segments, including TRBV6-2 and TRBV6-3, as indistinguishable. Reports state that TCR beta sequences accurately predicted most subjects' HLA-A and HLA-B alleles.

The source of this sequence is a woman aged 45-59 years in good health and CMV-seropositive. The sequenced sample was PBMCs. This rearrangement joins TRBV9 to TRBJ1-5; TRBD1 is a possible D gene (5 bases). The CDR3 region is CASSVGRDSHQPQHF. The CDR3 bases are TGTGCCAGCAGCGTAGGCCGGGACTCCCATCAGCCCCAGCATTTT. The full variable domain, in which reference TRBV9 and TRBJ1-5 provide the parts outside the CDR3, is DSGVTQTPKHLITATGQRVTLRCSPRSGDLSVYWYQQSLDQGLQFLIQYYNGEERAKGNILERFSAQQFPDLHSELNLSSLELGDSALYFCASSVGRDSHQPQHFGDGTRLSIL.